The 9 T cell receptor beta chains listed next were all sequenced from one sample in a study of shared clonotypes between healthy human individuals. The data were produced by immunoSEQ multiplex PCR, yet TCRdb's version contains in-frame clones alone and is incomplete. Counted here are approximately 980,000 clones, 76% occurring once; the ten biggest clones make up approximately 1.5%. The sequenced material came from memory CD4+ T cells sorted from blood. Subset: CD45RA-negative fraction. These receptors all stem from a young man in good health.

The J gene is TRBJ2-1, the V gene TRBV7-6; D may be TRBD2 (5 bases). The CDR3 has 16 residues. With 5 bases removed from V and 0 bases from J, the gap between germline ends came to 14 bases. The germline gives CDR1 SGHVS, CDR2 FNYEAQ. CDR3 DNA sequence: TGTGCCAGCAGCGCAGAACTAGATACCTCCTACAATGAGCAGTTCTTC. Its protein product is CASSAELDTSYNEQFF.

The genes are TRBV5-8 and TRBJ1-5; D is perhaps TRBD1 (6 bases). The CDR3 length is 15 residues. The germline V gene encodes CDR1 SGHTS and CDR2 YDEGEE. The germline V and J ends were trimmed by 0 bases and 4 bases, with 11 bases remaining between them. The CDR3 nucleotides read TGTGCCAGCAGCTTGGCCTGGGGGCCGAATCAGCCCCAGCATTTT. This gives the protein CASSLAWGPNQPQHF.

The genes are TRBV5-6 and TRBJ2-2; TRBD1 or TRBD2 may be the D gene (5 bases each). Trimming removed 1 base from V and 4 bases from J, with 11 bases in between. CDR3 length equals 15 residues. In germline, CDR1 is SGHDT, CDR2 YYEEEE. The CDR3 region has the DNA TGTGCCAGCAGCTTGTCCGGGGCGGCCACCGGGGAGCTGTTTTTT. This encodes CASSLSGAATGELFF.

This clone was seen more than once but under ten times. The chain carries TRBV5-4 and TRBJ2-1, with 7 bases aligning to TRBD2. The CDR3 runs to 15 residues. Germline CDR1 and CDR2: SGHNT and YYREEE (reference sequence). V gave up 5 bases and J gave up 6 bases; unmatched junction bases: 11. The CDR3 DNA is TGTGCCAGCAGATTATTGTTCGGGGGGAGCAATGAGCAGTTCTTC. Its protein product is CASRLLFGGSNEQFF.

V usage is TRBV5-4 and J usage is TRBJ2-6, with D tentatively TRBD2 (5 bases). Trimming cost V 1 base and J 0 bases, with 8 bases left between them. Per the germline V gene, CDR1 is SGHNT and CDR2 is YYREEE (reference sequence). The CDR3 sequence is 16 residues long. CDR3 in amino acids: CASSLTGSSGANVLTF. The CDR3 DNA is TGTGCCAGCAGCTTGACGGGAAGCTCTGGGGCCAACGTCCTGACTTTC.

The genes are TRBV7-2 and TRBJ2-7, with D tentatively TRBD2 (5 bases). V was trimmed by 1 base and J by 7 bases, leaving 17 bases between them. CDR3 length: 15 amino acids. Germline assignment: CDR1 SGHTA and CDR2 FQGNSA. CDR3 coding DNA: TGTGCCAGCAGCTTAGGTCGGGATCTCAGTGGGGAGCAGTACTTC. It translates to CASSLGRDLSGEQYF.

The chain combines TRBV5-1 with TRBJ2-2; 9 positions match TRBD2. CDR1 and CDR2 from the germline V gene are SGHRS and YFSETQ. The CDR3 has 14 amino acids. V lost 7 bases to trimming and J lost 6 bases; unmatched junction nucleotides: 7. The CDR3 reads CASCGTSSPGELFF. For the CDR3, the DNA is TGCGCCAGCTGCGGGACTAGCTCTCCCGGGGAGCTGTTTTTT.

V is TRBV6-1 and J is TRBJ2-7; D gene uncertain. V was pared by 2 bases and J by 4 bases, with 3 bases between. This CDR3 spans 11 amino acids. Germline-derived CDR1 and CDR2 are MNHNS and SASEGT. The CDR3 is CASSEIYEQYF. The CDR3 DNA reads TGTGCCAGCAGTGAAATATACGAGCAGTACTTC.

This clone was seen only once. The chain is built from TRBV7-3 and TRBJ2-7; a possible D gene is TRBD2 (5 bases). The CDR3 extends over 13 amino acids. Germline CDR1 SGHTA, CDR2 FQGTGA. V gave up 2 bases and J gave up 3 bases, with 8 bases separating them. CDR3 DNA: TGTGCCAGCAGCTTAGTCCGGGGCTACGAGCAGTACTTC. Translating gives CASSLVRGYEQYF.